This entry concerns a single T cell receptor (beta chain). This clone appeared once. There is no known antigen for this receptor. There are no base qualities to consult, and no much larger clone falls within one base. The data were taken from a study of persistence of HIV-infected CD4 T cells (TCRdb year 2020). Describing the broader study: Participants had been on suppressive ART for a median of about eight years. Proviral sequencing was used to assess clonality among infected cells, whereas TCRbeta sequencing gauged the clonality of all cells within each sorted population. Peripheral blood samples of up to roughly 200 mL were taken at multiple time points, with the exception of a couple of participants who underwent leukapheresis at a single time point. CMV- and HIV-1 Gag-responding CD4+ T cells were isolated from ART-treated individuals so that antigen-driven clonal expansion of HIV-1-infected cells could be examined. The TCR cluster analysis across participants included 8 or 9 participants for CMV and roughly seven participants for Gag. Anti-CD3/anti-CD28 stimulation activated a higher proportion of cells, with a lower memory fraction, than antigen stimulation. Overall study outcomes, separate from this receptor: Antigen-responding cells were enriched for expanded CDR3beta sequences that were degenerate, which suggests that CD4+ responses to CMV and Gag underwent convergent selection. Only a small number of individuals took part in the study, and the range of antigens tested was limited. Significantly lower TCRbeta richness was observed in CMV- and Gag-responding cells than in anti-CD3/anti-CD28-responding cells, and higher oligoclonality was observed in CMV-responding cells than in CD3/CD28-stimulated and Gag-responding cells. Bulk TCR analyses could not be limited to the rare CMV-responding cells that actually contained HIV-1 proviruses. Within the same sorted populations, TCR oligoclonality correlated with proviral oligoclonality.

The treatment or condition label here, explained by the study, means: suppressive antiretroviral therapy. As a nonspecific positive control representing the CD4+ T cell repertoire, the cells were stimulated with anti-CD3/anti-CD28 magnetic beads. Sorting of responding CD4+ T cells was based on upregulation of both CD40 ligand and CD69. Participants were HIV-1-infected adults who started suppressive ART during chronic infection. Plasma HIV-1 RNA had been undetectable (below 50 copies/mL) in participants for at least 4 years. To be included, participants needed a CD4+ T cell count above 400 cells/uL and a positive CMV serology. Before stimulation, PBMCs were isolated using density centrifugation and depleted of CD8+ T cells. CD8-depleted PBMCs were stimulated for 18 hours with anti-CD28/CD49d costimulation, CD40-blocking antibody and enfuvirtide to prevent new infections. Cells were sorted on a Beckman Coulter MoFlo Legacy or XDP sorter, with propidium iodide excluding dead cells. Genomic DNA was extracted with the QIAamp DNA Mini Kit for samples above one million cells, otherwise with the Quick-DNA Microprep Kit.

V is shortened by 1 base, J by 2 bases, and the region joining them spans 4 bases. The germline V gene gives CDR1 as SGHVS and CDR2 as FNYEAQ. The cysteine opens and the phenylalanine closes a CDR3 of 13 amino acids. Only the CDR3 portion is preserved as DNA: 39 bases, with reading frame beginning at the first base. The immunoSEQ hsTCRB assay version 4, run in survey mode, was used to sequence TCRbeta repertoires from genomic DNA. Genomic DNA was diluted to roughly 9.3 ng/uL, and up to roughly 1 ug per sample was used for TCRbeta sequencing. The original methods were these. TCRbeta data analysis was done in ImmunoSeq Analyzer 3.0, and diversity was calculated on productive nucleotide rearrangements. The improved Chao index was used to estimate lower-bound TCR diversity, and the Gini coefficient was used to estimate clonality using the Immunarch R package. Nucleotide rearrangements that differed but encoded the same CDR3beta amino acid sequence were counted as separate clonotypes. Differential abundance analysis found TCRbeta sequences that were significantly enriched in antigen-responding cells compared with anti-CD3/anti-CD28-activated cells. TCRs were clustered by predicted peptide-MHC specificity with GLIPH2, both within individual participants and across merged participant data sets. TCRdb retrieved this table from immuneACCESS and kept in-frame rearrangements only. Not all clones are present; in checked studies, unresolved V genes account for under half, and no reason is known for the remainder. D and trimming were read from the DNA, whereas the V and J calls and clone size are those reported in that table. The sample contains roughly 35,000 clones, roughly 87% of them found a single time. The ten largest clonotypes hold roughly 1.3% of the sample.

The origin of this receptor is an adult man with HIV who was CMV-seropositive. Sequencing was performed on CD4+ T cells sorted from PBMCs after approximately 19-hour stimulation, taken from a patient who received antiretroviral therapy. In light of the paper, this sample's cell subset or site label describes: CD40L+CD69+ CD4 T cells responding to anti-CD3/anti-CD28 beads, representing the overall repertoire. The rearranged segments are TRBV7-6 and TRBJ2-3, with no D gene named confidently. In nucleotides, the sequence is TGTGCCAGCAGCTTAGGGGTCACAGATACGCAGTATTTT. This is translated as CASSLGVTDTQYF.